The present T cell receptor (beta chain) was sequenced within a study of chemoradiotherapy in HPV16-positive cancers. About this clone: The antigen remains undetermined.

Unmatched junction bases numbered 9, after V lost 5 bases and J lost 2 bases. Germline V CDR1 and CDR2: SGHVS, FQNEAQ. There are 16 residues in the CDR3. Repertoires were generated with immunoSEQ multiplex PCR, while TCRdb's copy carries only in-frame clones and drops some. Counted here are roughly 17,000 clones, roughly 90% occurring once; the ten biggest clones make up 13% to 15%. Whole-study findings and limits: Non-HPV-specific T cells did not expand in tumors during treatment, whereas candidate HPV-specific clones and E7-related motifs did. HPV-responsive T-cell expansion during chemoradiotherapy was linked to improved recurrence-free survival in HPV16-positive patients. Functional assays defining HPV-specific T cells used only a couple of HPV16-positive patients.

The sample consisted of blood, taken from a patient who underwent chemoradiotherapy. This sequence was found in a human donor with HPV-associated anogenital cancer. V and J are TRBV7-8 and TRBJ2-1, with 7 bases aligning to TRBD2. CDR3: CASSPAGGTTYNEQFF. The CDR3 bases are TGTGCCAGCAGCCCTGCCGGGGGGACCACCTACAATGAGCAGTTCTTC.